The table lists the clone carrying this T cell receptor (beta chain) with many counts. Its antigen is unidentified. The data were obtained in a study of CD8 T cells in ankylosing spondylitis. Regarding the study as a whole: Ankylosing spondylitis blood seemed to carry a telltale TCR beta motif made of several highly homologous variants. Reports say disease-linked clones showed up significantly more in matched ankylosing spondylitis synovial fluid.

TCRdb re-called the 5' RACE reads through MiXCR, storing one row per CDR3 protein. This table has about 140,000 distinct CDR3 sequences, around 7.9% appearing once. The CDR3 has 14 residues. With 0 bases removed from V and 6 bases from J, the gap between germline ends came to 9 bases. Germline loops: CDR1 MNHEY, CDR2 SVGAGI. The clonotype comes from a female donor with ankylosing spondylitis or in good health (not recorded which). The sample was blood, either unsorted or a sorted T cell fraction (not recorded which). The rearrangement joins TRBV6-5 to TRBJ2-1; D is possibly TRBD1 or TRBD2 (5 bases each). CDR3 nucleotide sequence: TGTGCCAGCAGTTACTCAGCAGGGAGCAATGAGCAGTTCTTC. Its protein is CASSYSAGSNEQFF.